Listed here are 25 T cell receptor beta chains from one sample, sequenced in a study of cytomegalovirus exposure and HLA in healthy donors. The PCR used 60 Vbeta and 13 Jbeta primers. TCRdb keeps only in-frame clones here, not all; method: immunoSEQ multiplex PCR. This sample has 150,000 to 200,000 clones, with 79% found just once. The sample comprised PBMCs. The receptors were gathered from a woman between 50 and 59 years old in good health and CMV-seronegative.

The gene calls are TRBV4-1 and TRBJ1-2; TRBD1 might be the D (5 bases). CDR3 length: 16 residues. Between the trimmed V and J ends, which lost 4 bases and 4 bases, there was a span of 19 bases. Germline-derived CDR1 and CDR2 are MGHRA and YSYEKL. The CDR3 sequence is CASSPLLLGAAYGYTF. The CDR3 bases are TGCGCCAGCAGCCCCCTACTTTTAGGGGCGGCCTATGGCTACACCTTC.

The rearrangement uses TRBV7-3 and TRBJ2-1, with TRBD1 matching 9 bases. V lost 4 bases and J lost 8; bases outside the gene matches: 3. CDR1 and CDR2 from the germline V gene are SGHTA and FQGTGA. The CDR3 consists of 13 residues. The CDR3 DNA follows: TGTGCCAGCAGCTCACAGGGGGCGGATGAGCAGTTCTTC. Translation: CASSSQGADEQFF.

The chain couples TRBV10-3 to TRBJ2-1, with D unresolved. V was clipped by 4 bases and J by 0 bases, with 10 bases between them. CDR1 ENHRY and CDR2 SYGVKD come from the germline V gene. CDR3 length: 15 residues. The CDR3 region is CAISADWSSYNEQFF. The DNA for the CDR3 is TGTGCCATCAGTGCCGACTGGAGCTCCTACAATGAGCAGTTCTTC.

The table lists this clone with a few counts. V usage is TRBV4-3 and J usage is TRBJ1-2; D gene ambiguous. Trimming cost V 2 bases and J 4 bases, with 11 bases left between them. The CDR3 loop spans 14 amino acids. Germline CDR1 and CDR2: LGHNA and YSLEER. The CDR3 DNA sequence: TGCGCCAGCAGCCAAACTACTACCTCCTATGGCTACACCTTC. Its protein is CASSQTTTSYGYTF.

The chain has TRBV4-3 and TRBJ2-2; D may be TRBD2 (6 bases). Deletions cut 2 bases from V and 0 bases from J, with 13 bases between. Germline values: CDR1 LGHNA, CDR2 YSLEER. CDR3 size: 17 residues. The CDR3 region is CASSQHPGLANTGELFF. DNA of the CDR3: TGCGCCAGCAGCCAACATCCGGGACTCGCGAACACCGGGGAGCTGTTTTTT.

The chain uses TRBV7-2 and TRBJ1-1; tentative D call: TRBD1 (6 bases). The CDR3 sequence is 11 residues long. Germline CDR1 and CDR2: SGHTA and FQGNSA. V was cut by 5 bases and J by 8 bases, with 9 bases left in between. The CDR3 bases are TGTGCCAGCAGCCCCGACAGGGAAGCTTTCTTT. Protein product: CASSPDREAFF.

For this clone: One end of the junction varies from germline; a read error may be responsible. The rearrangement uses TRBV6-5 and TRBJ2-7, with 7 bases lining up with TRBD1. The length of the CDR3 is 13 residues. Germline V CDR1 and CDR2: MNHEY, SVGAGI. CDR3 region: CASRHSATGQLHF. The DNA of the CDR3 is TGTGCCAGCAGACACTCCGCAACGGGACAGCTACACTTC.

The chain employs TRBV11-2 and TRBJ2-7; D perhaps matches TRBD1 (6 bases). The V end lost 2 bases, the J end lost 3 bases, and 11 bases lay between the germline ends. Germline V gene lookup returns CDR1 SGHAT and CDR2 FQNNGV. The CDR3 spans 14 residues. CDR3 sequence (DNA): TGTGCCAGCAGCTTAATAGGGACATACTACGAGCAGTACTTC. Protein sequence: CASSLIGTYYEQYF.

Turning to this clone: The junction does not match germline at one end; this may be a read error. The J gene is TRBJ1-4, the V gene TRBV18, with TRBD1 matching 8 bases. CDR3 size: 15 residues. CDR1 is KGHSH and CDR2 is LQKENI in the germline V gene. CDR3 sequence: CASSPPGQGLEKLFF. Here the CDR3 DNA reads TGTGCCAGCTCTCCACCCGGACAGGGTCTTGAAAAACTGTTTTTT.

The chain combines TRBV19 with TRBJ1-4; TRBD1 agrees at 10 bases. V shed 5 bases and J 1 base; nucleotides not matched to a gene: 7. Germline V gives CDR1 LNHDA, CDR2 SQIVND (reference sequence). The CDR3 loop spans 17 amino acids. CDR3 residues: CASSARDRGGTNEKLFF. The CDR3 DNA sequence: TGTGCCAGTAGTGCCCGGGACAGGGGAGGAACTAATGAAAAACTGTTTTTT. The variable domain in full, with the rest retrieved from reference TRBV19 and TRBJ1-4, is DGGITQSPKYLFRKEGQNVTLSCEQNLNHDAMYWYRQDPGQGLRLIYYSQIVNDFQKGDIAEGYSVSREKKESFPLTVTSAQKNPTAFYLCASSARDRGGTNEKLFFGSGTQLSVL.

V usage is TRBV7-2 and J usage is TRBJ1-1; no firm D call. This CDR3 comprises 15 residues. The V and J ends lost 0 bases and 5 bases respectively, with 13 bases between them. Germline CDR1 SGHTA, CDR2 FQGNSA. The chain's CDR3 is CASSLAPSAGTEAFF. The CDR3 nucleotides read TGTGCCAGCAGCTTAGCGCCGTCGGCGGGTACTGAAGCTTTCTTT.

The chain uses TRBV7-8 and TRBJ1-5; 7 positions match TRBD1. Germline-derived CDR1 and CDR2 are SGHVS and FQNEAQ. J gave up 8 bases and V 1 base, and 8 bases lay outside the gene matches. The CDR3 is made up of 15 amino acids. The CDR3 spells CASSLEGAPYEPQHF. The CDR3 nucleotides are TGTGCCAGCAGCTTAGAGGGGGCCCCGTACGAGCCCCAGCATTTT. Combining the CDR3 with reference TRBV7-8 and TRBJ1-5 gives the whole variable domain GAGVSQSPRYKVAKRGQDVALRCDPISGHVSLFWYQQALGQGPEFLTYFQNEAQLDKSGLPSDRFFAERPEGSVSTLKIQRTQQEDSAVYLCASSLEGAPYEPQHFGDGTRLSIL.

Turning to this clone: This specimen includes other DNA sequences encoding the same CDR3. This chain connects TRBV27 to TRBJ2-1; D uncertain. Germline-derived CDR1 and CDR2 are MNHEY and SMNVEV (reference sequence). Trimming took off 0 bases at V and 7 bases at J, with 7 bases between the two ends. The length of the CDR3 is 13 residues. CDR3 sequence: CASSLSRRNEQFF. The CDR3 bases are TGTGCCAGCAGTTTATCGAGGCGGAATGAGCAGTTCTTC.

This clone was seen at least ten times. J is TRBJ2-3 and V is TRBV2; 7 bases align to TRBD2. CDR3 length: 16 amino acids. With V trimmed by 5 bases and J by 0 bases, 8 bases remained unmatched. CDR1 is SNHLY, CDR2 FYNNEI, per germline. The CDR3 loop reads CASSQLAATSTDTQYF. The CDR3 region has the DNA TGTGCCAGCAGTCAGCTAGCGGCTACTAGCACAGATACGCAGTATTTT.

This rearrangement joins TRBV27 to TRBJ1-1; tentative D call: TRBD1 (6 bases). The CDR3 length is 15 residues. Germline CDR1 is MNHEY and CDR2 is SMNVEV (reference sequence). Trimming cost V 2 bases and J 5 bases, with 15 bases left between them. CDR3 protein: CASSLKGHGGTEAFF. CDR3 sequence (DNA): TGTGCCAGCAGTTTAAAGGGACACGGGGGGACTGAAGCTTTCTTT.

The CDR3 DNA is TGTGCCAGCAGTGTCCTCTCTAGCGGGGGGATTGGTGAGCAGTTCTTC. This codes for CASSVLSSGGIGEQFF. The J gene is TRBJ2-1, the V gene TRBV6-1, with 11 bases fitting TRBD2. Losses at the gene ends were 4 bases for V and 9 bases for J; bases not matched to a gene: 11. The CDR3 loop spans 16 amino acids. CDR1 and CDR2 from the germline V gene are MNHNS and SASEGT.

This chain uses TRBV7-2 with TRBJ2-7, with a possible D match to TRBD1 (6 bases). CDR1 and CDR2 (germline): SGHTA, FQGNSA. V lost 5 bases to trimming and J lost 0 bases, with 17 bases between them. The CDR3 runs 16 residues. The CDR3 sequence is CASSVEGQHISYEQYF. In nucleotides, the CDR3 is TGTGCCAGCAGCGTAGAGGGACAACATATCTCCTACGAGCAGTACTTC.

The chain uses TRBV28 and TRBJ1-3, with 7 bases aligning to TRBD1. This CDR3 spans 15 amino acids. CDR1 is MDHEN and CDR2 is SYDVKM in the germline V gene. Losses at the gene ends were 4 bases for V and 4 bases for J; bases not matched to a gene: 7. This CDR3 reads CASSSPRTGGNTIYF. CDR3 coding DNA: TGTGCCAGCAGTTCCCCTCGGACAGGCGGAAACACCATATATTTT. The full variable domain, in which reference TRBV28 and TRBJ1-3 provide the parts outside the CDR3, is DVKVTQSSRYLVKRTGEKVFLECVQDMDHENMFWYRQDPGLGLRLIYFSYDVKMKEKGDIPEGYSVSREKKERFSLILESASTNQTSMYLCASSSPRTGGNTIYFGEGSWLTVV.

This sequence joins TRBV6-5 and TRBJ2-5; TRBD1 aligns across 8 bases. Germline trimming cut 2 bases from V and 5 bases from J; bases unmatched to any gene: 4. CDR3 size: 14 residues. CDR1 and CDR2 from the germline V gene are MNHEY and SVGAGI. As DNA, the CDR3 is TGTGCCAGCAGTTACAGGGGACAGGCTGAGACCCAGTACTTC. This translates into CASSYRGQAETQYF.

The V and J genes are TRBV18 and TRBJ1-3, with D perhaps TRBD1 (5 bases). There are 17 residues in the CDR3. V gave up 0 bases and J gave up 2 bases, with 14 bases separating them. Germline CDR1 KGHSH, CDR2 LQKENI. In nucleotides, the CDR3 is TGTGCCAGCTCACCACCGACAGCCTTTGGGGCTGGAAACACCATATATTTT. Its translation: CASSPPTAFGAGNTIYF.

This chain connects TRBV5-1 to TRBJ1-2, with D possibly being TRBD1 (5 bases). The CDR3 is made up of 14 amino acids. Germline CDR1 SGHRS, CDR2 YFSETQ. V was trimmed by 4 bases and J by 8 bases, leaving 18 bases between them. This chain's CDR3 is CASSHGGAALGYTF. DNA for the CDR3: TGCGCCAGCAGCCACGGGGGAGCGGCTCTGGGCTACACCTTC.

The chain joins TRBV2 to TRBJ1-4; D is possibly TRBD1 (6 bases). The length of the CDR3 is 15 residues. The V end lost 6 bases, the J end lost 0 bases, and 11 bases lay between the germline ends. Germline V CDR1 and CDR2: SNHLY, FYNNEI. Here the CDR3 DNA reads TGTGCCAGCAGGTTACAGGGAACAACTAATGAAAAACTGTTTTTT. It codes for CASRLQGTTNEKLFF.

The chain joins TRBV9 to TRBJ2-2; D is possibly TRBD1 (5 bases). V was clipped by 5 bases and J by 5 bases, with 7 bases between them. This CDR3 region has 12 residues. Germline loops: CDR1 SGDLS, CDR2 YYNGEE. CDR3 region: CASRAGTGELFF. Written as DNA, the CDR3 is TGTGCCAGCAGAGCAGGGACCGGGGAGCTGTTTTTT. Combining the CDR3 with reference TRBV9 and TRBJ2-2 gives the whole variable domain DSGVTQTPKHLITATGQRVTLRCSPRSGDLSVYWYQQSLDQGLQFLIQYYNGEERAKGNILERFSAQQFPDLHSELNLSSLELGDSALYFCASRAGTGELFFGEGSRLTVL.

The V and J genes are TRBV25-1 and TRBJ1-4, with 7 nucleotides matching TRBD1. The CDR3 has 15 amino acids. CDR1 is MGHDK, CDR2 SYGVNS, per germline. V was pared by 2 bases and J by 0 bases, with 0 bases of the junction left unmatched. The CDR3 region has the DNA TGTGCCAGCAGTGAAGGGACAGCAACTAATGAAAAACTGTTTTTT. Amino acids: CASSEGTATNEKLFF.

As for this clone: Other nucleotide sequences from this sample produce the same CDR3. This chain connects TRBV4-2 to TRBJ1-5; 9 nucleotides line up with TRBD1. Germline loops: CDR1 LGHNA, CDR2 YNFKEQ. J gave up 1 base and V 1 base, and 5 bases lay outside the gene matches. The CDR3 is made up of 17 amino acids. CDR3 in DNA: TGTGCCAGCAGCCAAGCTCGGACAGGGGACAGCAATCAGCCCCAGCATTTT. Encoded protein: CASSQARTGDSNQPQHF.